The sequence of this T cell receptor beta chain was determined in a study of molecular identifiers for immune sequencing clone quantification. Study-wide results and limits: Clones that exceeded 20 RNA copies held over 99% of effector molecules, yet under 1% in naive cells. Barcode collisions between identical TCR molecules could shrink estimates of highly expanded clone sizes.

Per germline, CDR1 SNHLY and CDR2 FYNNEI. V was cut by 2 bases and J by 2 bases, with 15 bases left in between. There are 16 residues in the CDR3. This clonotype was observed at least ten times. What it recognizes is unknown. TCRdb analysed the PCR reads with MiXCR anew, one entry per CDR3 protein. This table holds 60,000 to 70,000 distinct CDR3 sequences, around 17% found once. The sequencing input was naive CD8+ T cells from blood, with Jurkat cell RNA spiked in. Subset of the sample: FACS-sorted CD8+CD4-CCR7+CD45RA+ naive T cells. The clonotype was recovered from a human donor in good health. Some libraries in this study had Jurkat cell RNA spiked in. The chain is built from TRBV2 and TRBJ2-5; no definite D call. The CDR3 here is CASSESWSQAQETQYF. The CDR3 DNA sequence: TGTGCCAGCAGTGAAAGTTGGAGTCAGGCACAAGAGACCCAGTACTTC.